This T cell receptor beta chain was found in a study of Graves' ophthalmopathy and Graves' hyperthyroidism. Study observations and caveats: A majority of expanded thyroid clonotypes exceeding 0.001 frequency were likewise present in blood. Prediction of ophthalmopathy progression reached 70.59% sensitivity and around 72% specificity.

Investigators amplified TCR beta CDR3 regions from RNA transcripts. Second-round multiplex PCR came after a first-round RT-PCR that employed HTBI primers. Each CDR3 protein is one row after TCRdb ran MiXCR on the multiplex PCR reads. Altogether around 520,000 distinct CDR3 sequences are present, just under 40% being singletons, with the ten largest covering about 4.2%. This clonotype was seen ten or more times. Its antigen is not identified. Trimming took 4 bases from V and 4 from J; bases not matched to a gene: 8. CDR3 length: 15 amino acids. CDR1 SEHNR and CDR2 FQNEAQ come from the germline V gene (reference sequence). Hyperthyroidism was new, under 2 months, in patients aged 18 to 65.

The sequenced sample was peripheral blood or thyroid tissue (not recorded which). This receptor was taken from an adult man with Graves' hyperthyroidism. The rearrangement joins TRBV7-9 to TRBJ2-7, with TRBD1 matching 9 bases. CDR3 loop: CASSSFPGQGYEQYF. The CDR3 DNA reads TGTGCCAGCAGCTCGTTCCCGGGACAGGGTTACGAGCAGTACTTC.